Each of the 25 T cell receptor beta chains below was sequenced from the same sample in a study of CD8 T cells in ankylosing spondylitis. TCRdb recomputed calls from the 5' RACE reads with MiXCR, one row per CDR3 protein. This table has fewer than 350,000 distinct CDR3 sequences, more than 9% appearing once. Source material: blood, either unsorted or a sorted T cell fraction (not recorded which). The receptors derive from a female donor with ankylosing spondylitis or in good health (not recorded which).

V and J are TRBV12-3 or TRBV12-4 and TRBJ2-7, with a tentative D call TRBD1 (6 bases). The CDR3 is 14 residues long. V shed 7 bases and J shed 2 bases, with 15 bases lying between them. The CDR3 sequence is CASTLAGVTYEQYF. The CDR3 DNA is TGTGCCAGCACTCTTGCAGGGGTTACCTACGAGCAGTACTTC.

The chain couples TRBV27 to TRBJ2-3; 9 positions match TRBD2. Germline V CDR1 and CDR2: MNHEY, SMNVEV (reference sequence). The CDR3 is 15 amino acids. With 4 bases clipped from V and 6 bases from J, the junction kept 8 bases outside the gene matches. CDR3 protein: CASSSGASGRDTQYF. The CDR3 DNA reads as TGTGCCAGCAGTTCTGGGGCCAGCGGGAGGGATACGCAGTATTTT.

For this clonotype: A read error may explain this, as a much larger clone is one base away. The gene calls are TRBV9 and TRBJ2-2; no firm D call. V lost 1 base, J lost 6 bases, and 13 bases lay in between. Germline loops: CDR1 SGDLS, CDR2 YYNGEE. The CDR3 is 15 residues long. The CDR3 here is CASSVYPLGAGELFF. In nucleotides, the CDR3 is TGTGCCAGCAGCGTATACCCGCTGGGCGCCGGGGAGCTGTTTTTT.

The V call is TRBV20-1, the J call TRBJ2-1, with 10 bases that match TRBD2. Trimming at V came to 5 bases and at J to 9 bases, leaving 4 bases not matched to a gene. CDR1 DFQATT and CDR2 SNEGSKA come from the germline V gene (reference sequence). This CDR3 comprises 12 residues. In DNA form, the CDR3 reads TGCAGTGCTGCGGGACTAGCGATTGAGCAGTTCTTC. It specifies CSAAGLAIEQFF.

This clonotype was seen many times. This chain joins TRBV20-1 and TRBJ1-4; 9 bases map to TRBD1. V was clipped by 2 bases and J by 3 bases; unmatched bases: 4. This CDR3 comprises 15 residues. CDR1 is DFQATT, CDR2 SNEGSKA, per germline (reference sequence). DNA of the CDR3: TGCAGTGCTAGACCGGGACAGGGAGCTAATGAAAAACTGTTTTTT. It codes for CSARPGQGANEKLFF.

There are many counts of this clonotype. The V call is TRBV5-1, the J call TRBJ2-3, with 12 bases fitting TRBD2. Per the germline V gene, CDR1 is SGHRS and CDR2 is YFSETQ. Germline trimming cut 4 bases from V and 6 bases from J; bases unmatched to any gene: 3. CDR3 length equals 14 residues. This CDR3 is CASSQGTSGDTQYF. CDR3 DNA sequence: TGCGCCAGCAGCCAAGGGACTAGCGGGGATACGCAGTATTTT.

This chain uses TRBV15 with TRBJ1-5, with unresolved D. Germline-derived CDR1 and CDR2 are LNHNV and YYDKDF (reference sequence). The CDR3 extends over 15 amino acids. Trimming removed 1 base at V and 5 bases at J, with 12 bases between. The CDR3 coding sequence is TGTGCCACCAGCAGAGGGGAGGGAAGGGATCAGCCCCAGCATTTT. Translated, it gives CATSRGEGRDQPQHF.

This clonotype was observed at least ten times. V is TRBV27 and J is TRBJ1-6; 7 bases line up with TRBD1. This CDR3 is 14 amino acids long. CDR1 is MNHEY, CDR2 SMNVEV, per germline (reference sequence). J gave up 9 bases and V 5 bases, and 7 bases lay outside the gene matches. The CDR3 reads CASSPGDSFSPLHF. CDR3 nucleotides: TGTGCCAGCAGTCCGGGGGACAGCTTTTCACCCCTCCACTTT.

The J gene is TRBJ2-7, the V gene TRBV7-2; 9 bases are a match to TRBD1. The length of the CDR3 is 15 residues. CDR1 and CDR2 (germline): SGHTA, FQGNSA. V gave up 2 bases and J gave up 6 bases; unmatched junction bases: 8. The chain's CDR3 is CASSLRRGQGSEQYF. The CDR3 bases are TGTGCCAGCAGCTTAAGGCGGGGACAGGGAAGCGAGCAGTACTTC.

This rearrangement joins TRBV2 to TRBJ2-6, with 8 positions matching TRBD1. The germline V gene has CDR1 SNHLY and CDR2 FYNNEI. The CDR3 runs to 16 residues. With 8 bases clipped from V and 4 bases from J, the junction kept 10 bases outside the gene matches. The CDR3 DNA is TGTGCCAGCGCCGGGACAGGCACTCTGGGGGCCAACGTCCTGACTTTC. This translates into CASAGTGTLGANVLTF.

The table lists this clonotype with many counts. The chain carries TRBV11-2 and TRBJ1-6; D unresolved. The V end lost 3 bases, the J end lost 6 bases, and 12 bases lay between the germline ends. The CDR3 is 15 residues long. Germline V gene data show CDR1 as SGHAT and CDR2 as FQNNGV. The DNA for the CDR3 is TGTGCCAGCAGCTTCCGACTACCGACTAATTCACCCCTCCACTTT. Translation: CASSFRLPTNSPLHF. Looking up the rest from reference TRBV11-2 and TRBJ1-6 gives the full variable domain: EAGVAQSPRYKIIEKRQSVAFWCNPISGHATLYWYQQILGQGPKLLIQFQNNGVVDDSQLPKDRFSAERLKGVDSTLKIQPAKLEDSAVYLCASSFRLPTNSPLHFGNGTRLTVT.

The sample holds a few counts of this clonotype. The V call is TRBV4-3, the J call TRBJ2-2; 8 bases map to TRBD2. V lost 4 bases, J lost 5 bases, and 9 bases stayed unmatched. The V gene's germline CDR1 is LGHNA and CDR2 YSLEER. The CDR3 is made up of 16 amino acids. The CDR3 DNA reads TGCGCCAGCAGCCCGAAGAACGGGGGGGATACCGGGGAGCTGTTTTTT. This sequence encodes CASSPKNGGDTGELFF.

Notes on this clonotype: A much larger clonotype is one base distant, so this may be a read error. The CDR3 coding sequence is TGTGCCAGCAGTTTTAATCAAATGGATCATGGCGACACCTTC. It translates to CASSFNQMDHGDTF. The chain uses TRBV12-3 or TRBV12-4 and TRBJ1-2; D remains ambiguous. The CDR3 has 14 amino acids.

This clonotype appeared many times. The J gene is TRBJ2-7, the V gene TRBV20-1; TRBD1 agrees at 7 bases. The V segment lost 3 bases and the J segment 3 bases; nucleotides outside the gene matches: 5. CDR3 length: 13 residues. The germline V gene has CDR1 DFQATT and CDR2 SNEGSKA (reference sequence). DNA of the CDR3: TGCAGTGCTAGGCACAGGGGAAACTACGAGCAGTACTTC. Its translation is CSARHRGNYEQYF.

This clonotype was counted at least ten times. This chain uses TRBV28 with TRBJ2-1, with 8 bases matching TRBD2. V shed 8 bases and J 1 base; nucleotides not matched to a gene: 7. Germline V gene lookup returns CDR1 MDHEN and CDR2 SYDVKM. This CDR3 region has 15 residues. The DNA of the CDR3 is TGTGCCAGCTCCTCGCCGGGAGGGTCCTACAATGAGCAGTTCTTC. It encodes CASSSPGGSYNEQFF.

For this clonotype: A much more abundant neighbour one base away suggests this may be a read error. The V gene is TRBV29-1, the J gene TRBJ2-7; unclear D gene. The ends were cut back, 1 base at V and 9 bases at J, with 10 bases in the middle. Germline V gene sequence: CDR1 SQVTM, CDR2 ANQGSEA. CDR3 length equals 11 residues. CDR3: CSVEGRFGQYF. In DNA, the CDR3 is TGCAGCGTTGAAGGGAGATTTGGGCAGTACTTC.

In its sample, this clonotype was seen many times. The chain joins TRBV20-1 to TRBJ2-1, with D maybe TRBD2 (5 bases). Trimming removed 4 bases from V and 8 bases from J, with 15 bases in between. The CDR3 loop spans 13 amino acids. Germline V gene sequence: CDR1 DFQATT, CDR2 SNEGSKA (reference sequence). The CDR3, as DNA: TGCAGTGCTACCCGTGGCTTTAGCGATGAGCAGTTCTTC. It yields the protein CSATRGFSDEQFF.

DNA for the CDR3: TGTGCCAGCAGTCGCTCCTCTGGCGGGAGGAGGTACAATGAGCAGTTCTTC. It specifies CASSRSSGGRRYNEQFF. This sequence joins TRBV12-3 or TRBV12-4 and TRBJ2-1; TRBD2 matches 8 bases. V shed 5 bases and J 4 bases; nucleotides not matched to a gene: 13. This CDR3 has 17 amino acids.

There are many counts of this clonotype. The chain uses TRBV18 and TRBJ1-5, with no clear D. Per the germline V gene, CDR1 is KGHSH and CDR2 is LQKENI. The CDR3 loop spans 16 amino acids. V was pared by 3 bases and J by 2 bases, with 14 bases between. CDR3 in amino acids: CASSPQTPPGNQPQHF. CDR3 DNA: TGTGCCAGCTCACCTCAGACACCTCCAGGCAATCAGCCCCAGCATTTT.

The sample holds many counts of this clonotype. This sequence joins TRBV5-1 and TRBJ2-3; the match to TRBD1 covers 11 bases. With V trimmed by 2 bases and J by 4 bases, 6 bases remained unmatched. This CDR3 contains 16 residues. Germline lookup yields CDR1 SGHRS and CDR2 YFSETQ. CDR3 amino acids: CASSFQGQGASDTQYF. CDR3 in DNA: TGCGCCAGCAGCTTCCAAGGACAGGGGGCCTCAGATACGCAGTATTTT.

In its sample, this clonotype was seen many times. V and J are TRBV10-2 and TRBJ1-2, with 7 bases that match TRBD1. The germline V gene encodes CDR1 WSHSY and CDR2 SAAADI. The CDR3 has 14 residues. The V and J ends lost 4 bases and 4 bases, in that order; junction bases with no gene match: 6. The CDR3 coding sequence is TGCGCCAGCAGTGCCCGACAGGGCTTCTATGGCTACACCTTC. As protein: CASSARQGFYGYTF.

The gene calls are TRBV6-2 or TRBV6-3 and TRBJ1-5; TRBD1 aligns across 10 bases. CDR3 size: 15 residues. V trimming: 5 bases; J trimming: 4 bases; junction bases outside the gene matches: 5. From germline, CDR1 is MNHEY and CDR2 SVGEGT. CDR3 region: CASSMGQGLNQPQHF. DNA for the CDR3: TGTGCCAGCAGTATGGGACAGGGGCTTAATCAGCCCCAGCATTTT.

This clonotype was detected many times. The rearrangement joins TRBV5-6 to TRBJ1-5; 8 bases are shared with TRBD1. Germline V gene lookup returns CDR1 SGHDT and CDR2 YYEEEE. The CDR3 runs 13 residues. J gave up 7 bases and V 4 bases, and 4 bases lay outside the gene matches. The CDR3 sequence is CASSRQGKQPQHF. CDR3 nucleotides: TGTGCCAGCAGCAGACAGGGGAAACAGCCCCAGCATTTT. Complete variable domain (other parts from reference TRBV5-6 and TRBJ1-5): DAGVTQSPTHLIKTRGQQVTLRCSPKSGHDTVSWYQQALGQGPQFIFQYYEEEERQRGNFPDRFSGHQFPNYSSELNVNALLLGDSALYLCASSRQGKQPQHFGDGTRLSIL.

This clonotype was observed a few times. The J gene is TRBJ1-4, the V gene TRBV6-1; D ambiguous. Deletions cut 0 bases from V and 8 bases from J, with 7 bases between. The length of the CDR3 is 13 residues. The germline V gene encodes CDR1 MNHNS and CDR2 SASEGT. CDR3 protein: CASSEAPGEKLFF. CDR3 sequence (DNA): TGTGCCAGCAGTGAAGCTCCCGGGGAAAAACTGTTTTTT.

This clonotype was detected ten times or more. This chain connects TRBV5-6 to TRBJ2-5; 7 nucleotides agree with TRBD1. The V gene's germline CDR1 is SGHDT and CDR2 YYEEEE. The CDR3 has 12 residues. The V and J ends lost 5 bases and 9 bases, in that order; junction bases with no gene match: 7. CDR3 region: CASSRQGWAQYF. CDR3 bases: TGTGCCAGCAGTCGACAGGGATGGGCCCAGTACTTC.